This T cell receptor (beta chain) originates from a study of T cells in Graves' hyperthyroidism and ophthalmopathy. Study details: Pretreatment peripheral blood was obtained at initial diagnosis.

Researchers barred patients who had uncontrolled infection, other autoimmune disease, pregnancy or lactation. The CDR3 length is 12 residues. Germline CDR1 MDHEN, CDR2 SYDVKM. The TCR beta CDR3 regions underwent amplification using RNA transcripts as the source. RT-PCR in the first round (using the HTBI primer set) targeted the TCR CDR3. Using its own MiXCR run on the multiplex PCR reads, TCRdb lists one record per CDR3 protein. In the table there are fewer than 900,000 distinct CDR3 sequences, roughly 17% of which are singletons. Points on this clonotype: A read error may account for a junction end that differs from germline.

V is TRBV28 and J is TRBJ2-7; D ambiguous. Sequenced sample: blood. The source is a man younger than 30 with Graves' hyperthyroidism. Written as DNA, the CDR3 is TGTGCCAGCAGTTCCACTTCCTACGGGCAGTACTTC. This translates into CASSSTSYGQYF.